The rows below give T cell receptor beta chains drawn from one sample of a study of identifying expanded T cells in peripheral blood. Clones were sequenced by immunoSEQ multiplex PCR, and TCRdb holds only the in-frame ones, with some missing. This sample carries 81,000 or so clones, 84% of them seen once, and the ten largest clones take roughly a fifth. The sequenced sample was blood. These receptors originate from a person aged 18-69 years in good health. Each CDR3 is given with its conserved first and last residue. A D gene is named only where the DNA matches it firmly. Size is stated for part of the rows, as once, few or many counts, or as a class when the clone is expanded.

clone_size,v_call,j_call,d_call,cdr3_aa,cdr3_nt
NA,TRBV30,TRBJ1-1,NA,CAWSSQPNTEAFF,TGTGCCTGGAGTTCACAGCCGAACACTGAAGCTTTCTTT
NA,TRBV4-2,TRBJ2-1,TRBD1,CASSQEPGTVNEQFF,TGTGCCAGCAGCCAAGAGCCGGGGACAGTCAATGAGCAGTTCTTC
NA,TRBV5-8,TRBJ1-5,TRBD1,CASRRDSQNQPQHF,TGTGCCAGCAGGAGGGACAGCCAAAATCAGCCCCAGCATTTT
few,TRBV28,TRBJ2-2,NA,CASSLLSGGTGELFF,TGTGCCAGCAGTTTATTGTCGGGCGGTACCGGGGAGCTGTTTTTT
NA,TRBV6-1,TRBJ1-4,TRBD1,CASRKAGQSNEKLFF,TGTGCCAGCAGGAAAGCGGGACAGAGTAATGAAAAACTGTTTTTT
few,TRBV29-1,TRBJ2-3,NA,CSVEGYPSDTQYF,TGCAGCGTTGAAGGATATCCCTCGGATACGCAGTATTTT
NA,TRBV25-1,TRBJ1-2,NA,CASSETTRSYGYTF,TGTGCCAGCAGTGAAACTACCCGATCCTATGGCTACACCTTC
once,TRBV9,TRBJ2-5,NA,CASSPTWSSSETQYF,TGTGCCAGCAGCCCTACATGGAGTAGCTCGGAGACCCAGTACTTC
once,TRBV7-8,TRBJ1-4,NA,CASSPLSATNEKLFF,TGTGCCAGCAGCCCGCTCAGTGCAACTAATGAAAAACTGTTTTTT
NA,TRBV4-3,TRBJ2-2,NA,CASSVGGDPFTGELFF,TGCGCCAGCAGCGTGGGGGGTGACCCCTTCACCGGGGAGCTGTTTTTT
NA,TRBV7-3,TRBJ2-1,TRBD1,CASSSDRVNEQFF,TGTGCCAGCAGCTCGGACAGGGTGAATGAGCAGTTCTTC
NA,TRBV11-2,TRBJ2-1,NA,CASSPQNLMGYNEQFF,TGTGCCAGCAGCCCTCAGAATCTCATGGGCTACAATGAGCAGTTCTTC
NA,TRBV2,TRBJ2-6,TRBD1,CASWARQGALSGANVLTF,TGTGCCTCCTGGGCCCGACAGGGGGCTTTGTCTGGGGCCAACGTCCTGACTTTC
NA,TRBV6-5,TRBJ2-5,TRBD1,CASSEGQAEETQYF,TGTGCCAGCAGTGAAGGACAGGCTGAAGAGACCCAGTACTTC
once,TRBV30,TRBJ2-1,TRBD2,CASAGVAGGEQFF,TGTGCCTCCGCGGGGGTAGCGGGAGGTGAGCAGTTCTTC
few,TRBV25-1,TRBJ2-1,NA,CASSDTAENEQFF,TGTGCCAGCAGTGACACGGCCGAGAATGAGCAGTTCTTC
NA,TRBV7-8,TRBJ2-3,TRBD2,CASSFRGRADTQYF,TGTGCCAGCAGCTTTCGAGGGAGGGCAGATACGCAGTATTTT
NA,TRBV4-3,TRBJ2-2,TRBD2,CASSRGQVAGGSGELFF,TGCGCCAGCAGCCGAGGCCAAGTTGCGGGAGGTAGCGGGGAGCTGTTTTTT
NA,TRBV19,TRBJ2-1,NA,CASSIDRGTEYNEQFF,TGTGCCAGTAGTATAGATCGGGGGACAGAATACAATGAGCAGTTCTTC
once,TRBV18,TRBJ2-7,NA,CASSPLVRENDEQYF,TGTGCCAGCTCACCACTTGTCCGGGAAAACGACGAGCAGTACTTC
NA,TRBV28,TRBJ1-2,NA,CASGGSRANYGYTF,TGTGCCAGCGGGGGCAGTAGGGCTAACTATGGCTACACCTTC
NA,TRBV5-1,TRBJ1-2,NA,CASSLAPNYDYGYTF,TGCGCCAGCAGCTTGGCGCCGAATTATGACTATGGCTACACCTTC
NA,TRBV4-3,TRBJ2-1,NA,CASSLERGNEQFF,TGCGCCAGCAGCCTGGAACGGGGAAATGAGCAGTTCTTC
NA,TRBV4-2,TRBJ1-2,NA,CASSQSESGVNYGYTF,TGTGCCAGCAGCCAATCTGAATCGGGGGTAAACTATGGCTACACCTTC
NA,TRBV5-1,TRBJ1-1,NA,CASSFTLNTEAFF,TGCGCCAGCAGTTTTACATTGAACACTGAAGCTTTCTTT
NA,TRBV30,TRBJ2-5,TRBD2,CAWSALAGVETQYF,TGTGCCTGGAGTGCCCTAGCGGGAGTAGAGACCCAGTACTTC
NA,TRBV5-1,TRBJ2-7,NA,CASSQSSYEQYF,TGCGCCAGCAGCCAGAGCTCCTACGAGCAGTACTTC
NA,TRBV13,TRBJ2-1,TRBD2,CASSFARGRGRDEQFF,TGTGCCAGCAGCTTCGCCCGCGGGAGAGGGCGGGATGAGCAGTTCTTC
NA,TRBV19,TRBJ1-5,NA,CATRSDDGLLQPQHF,TGTGCCACACGCTCGGACGACGGATTATTACAGCCCCAGCATTTT
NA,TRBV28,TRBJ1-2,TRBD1,CASIAGGQNPGYTF,TGTGCCAGCATCGCAGGGGGCCAAAACCCTGGCTACACCTTC
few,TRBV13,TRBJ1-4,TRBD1,CASSFKRQGKEKLFF,TGTGCCAGCAGCTTTAAGAGACAGGGAAAAGAAAAACTGTTTTTT
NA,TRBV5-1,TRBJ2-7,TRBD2,CASSLSSASGSREQYF,TGCGCCAGCAGCTTGTCAAGCGCGAGCGGGAGCCGCGAGCAGTACTTC
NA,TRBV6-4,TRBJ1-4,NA,CASSDGGANEKLFF,TGTGCCAGCAGTGACGGGGGGGCTAATGAAAAACTGTTTTTT
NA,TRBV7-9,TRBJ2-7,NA,CASTPRGGSEQYF,TGTGCCAGCACCCCCAGGGGGGGATCCGAGCAGTACTTC
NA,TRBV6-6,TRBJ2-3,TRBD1,CASSPPGQGADTQYF,TGTGCCAGCAGTCCACCGGGACAGGGTGCAGATACGCAGTATTTT
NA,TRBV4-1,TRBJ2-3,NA,CASSQLAVSTDTQYF,TGCGCCAGCAGCCAATTAGCGGTGAGCACAGATACGCAGTATTTT
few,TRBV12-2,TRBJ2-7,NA,CASRQWASGRTGCCEQYF,TGTGCAAGTCGCCAATGGGCTAGCGGGAGGACCGGGTGCTGCGAGCAGTACTTC
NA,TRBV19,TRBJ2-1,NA,CASSIPGRFYNEQFF,TGTGCCAGTAGTATCCCCGGGCGGTTCTACAATGAGCAGTTCTTC
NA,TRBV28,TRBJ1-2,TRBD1,CASSRRGTGGRDGYTF,TGTGCCAGCAGCCGAAGGGGGACAGGGGGCAGGGATGGCTACACCTTC
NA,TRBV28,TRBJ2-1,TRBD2,CASSSPTSGTNNEQFF,TGTGCCAGCAGTTCCCCGACTAGCGGGACTAACAATGAGCAGTTCTTC
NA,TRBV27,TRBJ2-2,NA,CASSSTPFANTGELFF,TGTGCCAGCAGCTCAACCCCGTTCGCGAACACCGGGGAGCTGTTTTTT
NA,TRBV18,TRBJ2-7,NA,CASSPRGFGEQYF,TGTGCCAGCTCACCACGGGGTTTCGGCGAGCAGTACTTC
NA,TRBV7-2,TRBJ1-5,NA,CASSPGTLRPQHF,TGTGCCAGCAGCCCCGGGACCCTGAGGCCCCAGCATTTT
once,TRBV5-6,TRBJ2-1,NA,CASSSDNYNEQFF,TGTGCCAGCAGCTCGGACAACTACAATGAGCAGTTCTTC
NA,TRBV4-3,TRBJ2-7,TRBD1,CASSQGRNFQGQGAYEQYF,TGCGCCAGCAGCCAAGGAAGGAACTTCCAAGGACAGGGGGCCTACGAGCAGTACTTC
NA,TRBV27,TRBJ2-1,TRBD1,CASSSGQGEAYNEQFF,TGTGCCAGCAGTTCCGGACAGGGGGAGGCATACAATGAGCAGTTCTTC
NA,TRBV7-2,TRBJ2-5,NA,CASSTGGQGGRETQYF,TGTGCCAGCAGCACCGGGGGGCAGGGCGGCCGAGAGACCCAGTACTTC
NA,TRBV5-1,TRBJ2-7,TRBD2,CASSEILAGAPKEQYF,TGCGCCAGCAGCGAGATACTAGCGGGAGCCCCTAAAGAGCAGTACTTC
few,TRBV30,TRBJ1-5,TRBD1,CAWRGQGSNQPQHF,TGTGCCTGGAGAGGACAGGGTAGCAATCAGCCCCAGCATTTT
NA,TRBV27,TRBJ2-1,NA,CASSFSAYNEQFF,TGTGCCAGCAGTTTCTCAGCGTACAATGAGCAGTTCTTC
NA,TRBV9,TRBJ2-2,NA,CASSVGAWGAAGELFF,TGTGCCAGCAGCGTAGGAGCCTGGGGGGCTGCCGGGGAGCTGTTTTTT
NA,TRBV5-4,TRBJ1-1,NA,CASSLSGGNTEAFF,TGTGCCAGCAGCTTGAGCGGTGGGAACACTGAAGCTTTCTTT
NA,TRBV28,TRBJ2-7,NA,CASSSRSAGGHEQYF,TGTGCCAGCAGTTCCCGATCGGCCGGCGGACACGAGCAGTACTTC
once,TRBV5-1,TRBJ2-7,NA,CASSLLRDFPIPPYEQYF,TGCGCCAGCAGCCTACTCCGGGACTTCCCAATTCCTCCCTACGAGCAGTACTTC
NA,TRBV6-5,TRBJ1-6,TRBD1,CASSSDRSPFSPLHF,TGTGCCAGCAGTTCGGACAGGAGCCCATTCTCACCCCTCCACTTT